This TCR beta chain was documented in a study of blood T cells in healthy people across ages. Using a J-beta primer mix together with a sample-barcoded 5' primer, a second PCR was run for about 6 to 11 cycles. Each cDNA molecule carried a tag from a template-switch adaptor that contained 12 random nucleotides. CDR3-containing paired-end reads numbered at least 3 million in each sample. Each CDR3 protein is one row after TCRdb ran MiXCR on the 5' RACE reads. The sample gives 600,000 to 900,000 distinct CDR3 sequences, around 25% of which show up once; 3% is in the top ten. CDR1 and CDR2 (germline): SNHLY, FYNNEI. This CDR3 region has 17 residues. Trimming removed 2 bases from V and 1 base from J; junction bases left unmatched: 6. This clonotype was detected a few times. The people who gave samples were healthy Caucasians from Russia, aged roughly 6 to 100. These same data were also listed under a study on T cells of mothers and their children.

The chain carries TRBV2 and TRBJ1-4; TRBD1 matches at 8 bases. The sequence was collected from a boy between 10 and 17 years old in good health. The sequenced material came from blood. Written as DNA, the CDR3 is TGTGCCAGCAGTGAACCCAGGGGGCGAATAACTAATGAAAAACTGTTTTTT. Translation gives CASSEPRGRITNEKLFF.